This T cell receptor beta chain derives from a study of vaccination and CD4 T cells after COVID-19. Study-level results: Spike mono-reactivity was the property of 304 of 307 vaccine-specific clones in convalescent patients.

This clonotype came up a few times. Its antigen remains unknown. Per germline, CDR1 KGHDR and CDR2 SFDVKD. V was cut by 3 bases and J by 5 bases, with 19 bases left in between. The CDR3 has 17 amino acids. Treatment noted: approximately 9-day PBMC culture with coronavirus spike peptide pools or control peptides (ViraFEST assay). Sequenced with the Oncomine TCR Beta short-read assay was DNA taken from cultured CD4+ T cells. Via MiXCR, TCRdb re-called the PCR reads, giving one row per CDR3 protein. This sample has some 14,000 distinct CDR3 sequences, with around 47% found just once. This TCR was recovered from a human donor who had recovered from COVID-19. Specimen: CD4+ T cells from blood, cultured in vitro. The chain joins TRBV24-1 to TRBJ2-1; no firm D call. For the CDR3, the DNA is TGTGCCACCAGTGATCCAACCCCGAAGTTAGGGAACAATGAGCAGTTCTTC. Encoded protein: CATSDPTPKLGNNEQFF.